These 2 T cell receptor beta chains were all obtained from the same sample, sequenced in a study of blood T cell repertoires in COVID-19. Sequencing was performed with immunoSEQ multiplex PCR; in TCRdb, only in-frame clones are kept and a portion is missing. The data hold over 130,000 clones, with 85% to 90% observed a single time. The sequenced sample was peripheral blood. The source is a human donor in a cohort sampled during active COVID-19.

The J gene is TRBJ1-2, the V gene TRBV5-5; no firm D call. The CDR3 spans 14 residues. Deletions cut 0 bases from V and 4 bases from J, with 10 bases between. CDR1 is SGHKS, CDR2 YYEKEE, per germline (reference sequence). CDR3 amino acids: CASSLGGRSYGYTF. CDR3 nucleotides: TGTGCCAGCAGCTTGGGAGGGCGTTCCTATGGCTACACCTTC.

J is TRBJ2-7 and V is TRBV10-2; TRBD2 is a possible D gene (6 bases). Trimming took 8 bases from V and 0 from J, leaving 17 bases between them. Per the germline V gene, CDR1 is WSHSY and CDR2 is SAAADI. The CDR3 covers 15 residues. Here the CDR3 DNA reads TGCGCCAGCGGAGGGGCCCGAGGGAGCTCCTACGAGCAGTACTTC. The encoded protein is CASGGARGSSYEQYF.